These T cell receptor beta chains were read from a single sample in a study of blood T cell repertoires in COVID-19. Clones were sequenced by immunoSEQ multiplex PCR, and TCRdb holds only the in-frame ones, with some missing. Seen here are more than 200,000 clones, roughly 84% observed once, and the top ten hold over 9.5%. What was sequenced was peripheral blood. These receptors were taken from a woman older than 75 with COVID-19, enrolled during active disease. CDR3s include the opening cysteine and the closing phenylalanine or tryptophan. The D gene is left open where the match is weak. Expanded clones are given a class, and other clones once, few, many or no size at all.

size	J	V	D	CDR3	DNA
NA	TRBJ2-7	TRBV4-1	TRBD2	CASSQADFIQRGNEQYF	TGCGCCAGCAGCCAGGCTGACTTTATCCAGCGGGGGAACGAGCAGTACTTC
NA	TRBJ1-5	TRBV7-9	NA	CASSLGTGPWAQHF	TGTGCCAGCAGCTTAGGCACAGGGCCCTGGGCCCAGCATTTT
NA	TRBJ2-7	TRBV3-1/TRBV3-2	TRBD1	CASSSDRAYEQYF	TGTGCCAGCAGCTCGGACAGGGCCTACGAGCAGTACTTC
NA	TRBJ1-2	TRBV3-1/TRBV3-2	TRBD1	CASSLPGGRYGYTF	TGTGCCAGCAGCCTCCCAGGGGGACGCTATGGCTACACCTTC
once	TRBJ1-5	TRBV4-1	TRBD1	CASSQDKTGYSNQPQHF	TGCGCCAGCAGCCAAGATAAGACAGGGTATAGCAATCAGCCCCAGCATTTT
NA	TRBJ2-2	TRBV5-1	TRBD1	CASSLQGINTGELFF	TGCGCCAGCAGCTTACAGGGGATCAACACCGGGGAGCTGTTTTTT
few	TRBJ2-5	TRBV2	NA	CASRTGGALRETQYF	TGTGCCAGCAGGACGGGCGGGGCTTTGCGGGAGACCCAGTACTTC
once	TRBJ1-1	TRBV14	NA	CASNTGVTEAFF	TGTGCCAGCAACACCGGGGTTACTGAAGCTTTCTTT
NA	TRBJ1-2	TRBV18	NA	CASSPGEGSHYGYTF	TGTGCCAGCTCTCCGGGCGAGGGTTCTCACTATGGCTACACCTTC
once	TRBJ1-1	TRBV3-1/TRBV3-2	TRBD1	CASSLGQFTEAFF	TGTGCCAGCAGCCTGGGACAGTTCACTGAAGCTTTCTTT
NA	TRBJ1-1	TRBV6-5	TRBD1	CASSRGTGGWSEAFF	TGTGCCAGCAGTCGGGGGACAGGGGGATGGAGTGAAGCTTTCTTT
NA	TRBJ1-2	TRBV3-1/TRBV3-2	TRBD1	CASSRLTGGYGYTF	TGTGCCAGCAGCCGACTGACAGGGGGATATGGCTACACCTTC
NA	TRBJ1-1	TRBV6-2/TRBV6-3	NA	CASSYSEGNMNTEAFF	TGTGCCAGCAGTTACTCGGAGGGGAATATGAACACTGAAGCTTTCTTT
NA	TRBJ1-1	TRBV5-1	TRBD1	CASSLGTGGTEAFF	TGCGCCAGCAGCTTGGGGACAGGGGGCACTGAAGCTTTCTTT
NA	TRBJ2-5	TRBV19	TRBD1	CASSEGGTGGTETQYF	TGTGCCAGTAGCGAGGGGGGGACAGGGGGCACGGAGACCCAGTACTTC
NA	TRBJ2-7	TRBV18	NA	CASSPRDSSYEQYF	TGTGCCAGCTCACCGCGGGACAGTTCCTACGAGCAGTACTTC
NA	TRBJ1-1	TRBV20-1	NA	CSVVMNTEAFF	TGCAGTGTAGTCATGAACACTGAAGCTTTCTTT
NA	TRBJ2-2	TRBV24-1	TRBD1	CATSDPTGTGFVGELFF	TGTGCCACCAGTGACCCGACCGGGACAGGGTTTGTCGGGGAGCTGTTTTTT
few	TRBJ1-1	TRBV7-2	NA	CASSFWGQVNTEAFF	TGTGCCAGCAGCTTTTGGGGCCAAGTGAACACTGAAGCTTTCTTT
NA	TRBJ1-2	TRBV9	TRBD1	CASSVAEGGGYGYTF	TGTGCCAGCAGCGTAGCTGAAGGGGGCGGCTATGGCTACACCTTC
NA	TRBJ1-1	TRBV7-2	NA	CASSLRSNTEAFF	TGTGCCAGCAGTCTCCGGTCCAACACTGAAGCTTTCTTT
NA	TRBJ2-3	TRBV2	TRBD2	CANSGVSTDTQYF	TGTGCCAATAGCGGGGTAAGCACAGATACGCAGTATTTT
NA	TRBJ2-3	TRBV18	NA	CASSPPSTDTQYF	TGTGCCAGCTCACCCCCTTCGACAGATACGCAGTATTTT
NA	TRBJ2-3	TRBV27	TRBD1	CASSLTGDGTQYF	TGTGCCAGCAGCCTGACAGGGGACGGAACGCAGTATTTT
NA	TRBJ2-7	TRBV9	NA	CASSATDSSYEQYF	TGTGCCAGCAGTGCTACGGACAGCTCCTACGAGCAGTACTTC
NA	TRBJ1-3	TRBV5-4	NA	CASSFQAADNTIYF	TGTGCCAGCAGCTTCCAGGCCGCCGATAACACCATATATTTT
NA	TRBJ1-1	TRBV19	TRBD1	CASSIPQGATEAFF	TGTGCCAGTAGTATTCCTCAGGGGGCCACTGAAGCTTTCTTT
NA	TRBJ1-2	TRBV24-1	NA	CATSDPADPWTDDYGYTF	TGTGCCACCAGTGATCCCGCCGACCCTTGGACAGATGACTATGGCTACACCTTC
NA	TRBJ1-3	TRBV7-9	NA	CASSERFFSGNTIYF	TGTGCCAGCAGCGAACGGTTTTTCTCTGGAAACACCATATATTTT
NA	TRBJ1-6	TRBV15	TRBD1	CATSSTGQVSSYNSPLHF	TGTGCCACCAGCAGCACGGGACAGGTCAGCTCCTATAATTCACCCCTCCACTTT
NA	TRBJ2-7	TRBV27	NA	CASSLSAGFNYEQYF	TGTGCCAGCAGTTTATCAGCGGGTTTCAACTACGAGCAGTACTTC
NA	TRBJ1-4	TRBV28	TRBD1	CASSPGTGANNEKLFF	TGTGCCAGCAGCCCCGGGACAGGGGCGAATAATGAAAAACTGTTTTTT
NA	TRBJ1-2	TRBV24-1	TRBD1	CATSGPGQGRGYTF	TGTGCCACCAGTGGGCCCGGACAGGGACGCGGCTACACCTTC
NA	TRBJ2-7	TRBV5-1	TRBD1	CASSSGQGSEQYF	TGCGCCAGCAGCTCGGGACAGGGTAGCGAGCAGTACTTC
NA	TRBJ2-5	TRBV4-2	TRBD2	CASSQNSGGASETQYF	TGTGCCAGCAGCCAAAATAGCGGGGGGGCGAGTGAGACCCAGTACTTC
NA	TRBJ1-1	TRBV2	NA	CASSDPKGVNTEAFF	TGTGCCAGCAGTGACCCCAAAGGGGTGAACACTGAAGCTTTCTTT
NA	TRBJ2-5	TRBV11-2	NA	CASSSGMAQYF	TGTGCCAGCAGCTCGGGTATGGCCCAGTACTTC
NA	TRBJ2-3	TRBV19	NA	CASSLADTDTQYF	TGTGCCAGTAGTTTGGCAGACACAGATACGCAGTATTTT
NA	TRBJ2-1	TRBV6-6	TRBD2	CASRGPGLAGANEQFF	TGTGCCAGCAGGGGCCCGGGACTAGCGGGGGCCAATGAGCAGTTCTTC
NA	TRBJ1-2	TRBV7-9	NA	CASNLGGAVTF	TGTGCCAGCAACCTAGGTGGCGCGGTCACCTTC
NA	TRBJ1-5	TRBV28	NA	CASSLSLRPQHF	TGTGCCAGCAGTTTATCTCTCAGGCCCCAGCATTTT
NA	TRBJ2-4	TRBV3-1/TRBV3-2	NA	CASSQVTGLAKNIQYF	TGTGCCAGCAGCCAAGTGACAGGATTAGCCAAAAACATTCAGTACTTC
NA	TRBJ2-4	TRBV3-1/TRBV3-2	NA	CASSSYGSAKNIQYF	TGTGCCAGCAGCTCCTACGGGAGTGCCAAAAACATTCAGTACTTC
NA	TRBJ2-3	TRBV5-1	TRBD1	CASSLGGGTVSTDTQYF	TGCGCCAGCAGCTTGGGAGGTGGGACAGTGAGCACAGATACGCAGTATTTT
NA	TRBJ1-2	TRBV2	TRBD1	CASSDQGALNYGYTF	TGTGCCAGCAGTGACCAGGGGGCGCTCAATTATGGCTACACCTTC
once	TRBJ1-4	TRBV30	TRBD1	CAWSVGITGALDRLFF	TGTGCCTGGAGTGTCGGAATCACAGGGGCCCTGGATAGATTGTTTTTT
NA	TRBJ1-5	TRBV10-3	NA	CAISEIDNQPQHF	TGTGCCATCAGTGAGATAGACAATCAGCCCCAGCATTTT
NA	TRBJ2-5	TRBV5-1	TRBD2	CASSPFSGGPQETQYF	TGCGCCAGCAGCCCGTTTAGCGGGGGCCCTCAAGAGACCCAGTACTTC
NA	TRBJ1-5	TRBV3-1/TRBV3-2	NA	CASSQDRAGSNQPQHF	TGTGCCAGCAGCCAAGATAGGGCAGGGAGCAATCAGCCCCAGCATTTT
NA	TRBJ2-2	TRBV5-1	NA	CASSLGGASGELFF	TGCGCCAGCAGCTTGGGGGGCGCGAGTGGGGAGCTGTTTTTT
few	TRBJ2-7	TRBV6-1	TRBD2	CASSEGSAGGSYEQYF	TGTGCCAGCAGTGAAGGGTCAGCGGGGGGCAGCTACGAGCAGTACTTC
NA	TRBJ2-7	TRBV6-5	NA	CASSLQGSYEQYF	TGTGCCAGCAGTCTACAGGGATCCTACGAGCAGTACTTC
NA	TRBJ1-1	TRBV3-1/TRBV3-2	NA	CASSPTPTGRGNTEAFF	TGTGCCAGCAGCCCGACCCCCACAGGGCGCGGGAACACTGAAGCTTTCTTT